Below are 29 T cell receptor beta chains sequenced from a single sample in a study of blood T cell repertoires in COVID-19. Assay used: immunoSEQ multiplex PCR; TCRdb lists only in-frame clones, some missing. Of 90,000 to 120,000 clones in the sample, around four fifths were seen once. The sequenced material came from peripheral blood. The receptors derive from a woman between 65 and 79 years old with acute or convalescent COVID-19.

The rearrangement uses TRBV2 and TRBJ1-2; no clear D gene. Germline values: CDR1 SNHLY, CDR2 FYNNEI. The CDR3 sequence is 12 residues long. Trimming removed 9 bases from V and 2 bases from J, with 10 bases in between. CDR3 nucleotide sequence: TGTGCCAGGGGAGACTCGAACTATGGCTACACCTTC. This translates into CARGDSNYGYTF.

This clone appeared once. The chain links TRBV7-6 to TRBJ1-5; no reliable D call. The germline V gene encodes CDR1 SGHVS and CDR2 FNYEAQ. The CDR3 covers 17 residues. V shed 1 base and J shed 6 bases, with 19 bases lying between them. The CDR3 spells CASSLERAGFGSQPQHF. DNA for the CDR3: TGTGCCAGCAGCTTAGAGCGGGCCGGATTTGGGAGTCAGCCCCAGCATTTT.

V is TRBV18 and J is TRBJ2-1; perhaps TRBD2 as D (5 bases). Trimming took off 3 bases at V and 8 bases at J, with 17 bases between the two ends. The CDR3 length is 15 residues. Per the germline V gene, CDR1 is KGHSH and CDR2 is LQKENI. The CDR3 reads CASSPTLISEDEQFF. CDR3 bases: TGTGCCAGCTCACCGACTTTGATCTCGGAGGATGAGCAGTTCTTC.

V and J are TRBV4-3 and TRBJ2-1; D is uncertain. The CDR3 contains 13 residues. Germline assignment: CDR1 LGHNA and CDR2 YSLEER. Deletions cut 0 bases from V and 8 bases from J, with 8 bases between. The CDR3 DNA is TGCGCCAGCAGCCAAGATACCAGATATGAGCAGTTCTTC. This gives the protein CASSQDTRYEQFF.

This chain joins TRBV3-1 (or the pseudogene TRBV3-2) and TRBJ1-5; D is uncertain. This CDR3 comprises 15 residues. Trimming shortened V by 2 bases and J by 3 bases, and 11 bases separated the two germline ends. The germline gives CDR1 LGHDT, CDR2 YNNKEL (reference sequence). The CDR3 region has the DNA TGTGCCAGCAGCCAAAACTCAGGTTCCAATCAGCCCCAGCATTTT. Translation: CASSQNSGSNQPQHF.

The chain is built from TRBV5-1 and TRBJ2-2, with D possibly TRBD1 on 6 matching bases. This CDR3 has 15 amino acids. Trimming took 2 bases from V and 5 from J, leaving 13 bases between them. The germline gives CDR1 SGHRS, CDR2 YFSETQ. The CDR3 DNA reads TGCGCCAGCAGCTTAGTACAGGGAAGAACCGGGGAGCTGTTTTTT. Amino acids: CASSLVQGRTGELFF.

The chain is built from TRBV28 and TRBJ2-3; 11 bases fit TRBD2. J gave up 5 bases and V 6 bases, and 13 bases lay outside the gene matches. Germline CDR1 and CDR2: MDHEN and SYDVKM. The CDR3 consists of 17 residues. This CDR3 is CASRGAGGLAERDTQYF. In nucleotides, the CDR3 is TGTGCCAGCAGGGGGGCCGGGGGACTAGCGGAGCGAGATACGCAGTATTTT. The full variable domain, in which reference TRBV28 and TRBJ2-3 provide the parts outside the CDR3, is DVKVTQSSRYLVKRTGEKVFLECVQDMDHENMFWYRQDPGLGLRLIYFSYDVKMKEKGDIPEGYSVSREKKERFSLILESASTNQTSMYLCASRGAGGLAERDTQYFGPGTRLTVL.

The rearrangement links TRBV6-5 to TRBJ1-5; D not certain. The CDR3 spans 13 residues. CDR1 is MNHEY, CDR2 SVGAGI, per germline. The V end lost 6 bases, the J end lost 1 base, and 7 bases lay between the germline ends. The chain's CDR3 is CASSLDSNQPQHF. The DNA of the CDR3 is TGTGCCAGCAGCCTAGACAGCAATCAGCCCCAGCATTTT.

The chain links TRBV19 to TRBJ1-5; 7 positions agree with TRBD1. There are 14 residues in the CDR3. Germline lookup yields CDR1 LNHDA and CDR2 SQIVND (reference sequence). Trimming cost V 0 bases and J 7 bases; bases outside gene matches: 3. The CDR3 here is CASSIEQGNQPQHF. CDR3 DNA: TGTGCCAGTAGTATAGAACAGGGGAACCAGCCCCAGCATTTT. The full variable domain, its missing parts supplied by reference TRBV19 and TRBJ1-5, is DGGITQSPKYLFRKEGQNVTLSCEQNLNHDAMYWYRQDPGQGLRLIYYSQIVNDFQKGDIAEGYSVSREKKESFPLTVTSAQKNPTAFYLCASSIEQGNQPQHFGDGTRLSIL.

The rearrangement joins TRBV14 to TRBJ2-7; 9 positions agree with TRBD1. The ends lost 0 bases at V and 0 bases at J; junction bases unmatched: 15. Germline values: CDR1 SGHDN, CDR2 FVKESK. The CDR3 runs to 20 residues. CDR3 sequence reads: CASSQEGYGPRDRDSYEQYV. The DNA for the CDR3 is TGTGCCAGCAGCCAAGAAGGCTACGGGCCTCGGGACAGGGACTCCTACGAGCAGTACGTC.

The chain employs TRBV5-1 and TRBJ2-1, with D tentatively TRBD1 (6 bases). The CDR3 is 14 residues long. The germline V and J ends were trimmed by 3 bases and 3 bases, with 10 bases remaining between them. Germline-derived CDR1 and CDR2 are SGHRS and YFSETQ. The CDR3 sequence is CASSSGQFYNEQFF. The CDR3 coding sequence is TGCGCCAGCAGCTCGGGACAATTCTACAATGAGCAGTTCTTC.

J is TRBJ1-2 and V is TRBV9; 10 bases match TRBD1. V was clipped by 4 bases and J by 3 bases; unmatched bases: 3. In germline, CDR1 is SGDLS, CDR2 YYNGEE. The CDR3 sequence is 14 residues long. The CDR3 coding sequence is TGTGCCAGCAGCATCGGGACAGGGGACTATGGCTACACCTTC. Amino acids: CASSIGTGDYGYTF.

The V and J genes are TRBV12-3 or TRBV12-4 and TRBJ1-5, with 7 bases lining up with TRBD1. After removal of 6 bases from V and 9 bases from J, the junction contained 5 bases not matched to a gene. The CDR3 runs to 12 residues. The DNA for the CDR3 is TGTGCCAGCAGCGACTACAGGGGGCCCCAGCATTTT. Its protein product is CASSDYRGPQHF.

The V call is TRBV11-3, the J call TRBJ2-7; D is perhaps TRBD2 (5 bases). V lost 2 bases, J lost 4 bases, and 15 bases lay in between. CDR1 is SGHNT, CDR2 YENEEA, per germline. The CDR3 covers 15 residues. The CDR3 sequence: CASSLNPGSRYEQYF. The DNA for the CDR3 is TGTGCCAGCAGCTTAAATCCGGGGAGCCGGTACGAGCAGTACTTC.

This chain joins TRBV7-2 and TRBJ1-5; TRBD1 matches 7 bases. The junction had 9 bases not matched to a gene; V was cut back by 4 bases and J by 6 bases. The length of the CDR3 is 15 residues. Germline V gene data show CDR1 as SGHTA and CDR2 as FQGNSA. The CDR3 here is CASSSLTGLSQPQHF. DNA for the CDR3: TGTGCCAGCAGCTCCCTGACAGGGCTGAGTCAGCCCCAGCATTTT.

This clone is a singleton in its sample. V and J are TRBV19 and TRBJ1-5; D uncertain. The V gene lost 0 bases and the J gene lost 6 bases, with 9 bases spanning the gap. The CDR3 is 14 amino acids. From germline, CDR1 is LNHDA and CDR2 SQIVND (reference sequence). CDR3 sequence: CASSIEKGGQPQHF. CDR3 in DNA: TGTGCCAGTAGTATAGAAAAGGGAGGTCAGCCCCAGCATTTT.

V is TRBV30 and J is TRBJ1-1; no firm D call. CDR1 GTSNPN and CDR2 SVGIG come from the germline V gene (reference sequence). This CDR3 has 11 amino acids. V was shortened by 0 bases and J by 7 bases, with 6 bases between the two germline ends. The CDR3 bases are TGTGCCTGGAGTGTATTTAATGAAGCTTTCTTT. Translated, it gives CAWSVFNEAFF.

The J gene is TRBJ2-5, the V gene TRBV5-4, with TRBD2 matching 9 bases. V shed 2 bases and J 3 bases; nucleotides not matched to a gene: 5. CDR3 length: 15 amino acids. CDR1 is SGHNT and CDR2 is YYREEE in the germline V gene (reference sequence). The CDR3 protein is CASSFLLAGKETQYF. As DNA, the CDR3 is TGTGCCAGCAGCTTCCTCCTAGCGGGGAAAGAGACCCAGTACTTC. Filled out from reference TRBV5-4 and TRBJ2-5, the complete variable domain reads ETGVTQSPTHLIKTRGQQVTLRCSSQSGHNTVSWYQQALGQGPQFIFQYYREEENGRGNFPPRFSGLQFPNYSSELNVNALELDDSALYLCASSFLLAGKETQYFGPGTRLLVL.

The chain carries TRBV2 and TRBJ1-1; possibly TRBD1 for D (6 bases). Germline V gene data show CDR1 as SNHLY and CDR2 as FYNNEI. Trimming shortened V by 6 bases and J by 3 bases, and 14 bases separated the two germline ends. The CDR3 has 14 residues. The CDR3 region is CASSATGFHTEAFF. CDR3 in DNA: TGTGCCAGCAGCGCTACAGGGTTCCACACTGAAGCTTTCTTT. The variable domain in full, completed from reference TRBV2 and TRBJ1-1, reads EPEVTQTPSHQVTQMGQEVILRCVPISNHLYFYWYRQILGQKVEFLVSFYNNEISEKSEIFDDQFSVERPDGSNFTLKIRSTKLEDSAMYFCASSATGFHTEAFFGQGTRLTVV.

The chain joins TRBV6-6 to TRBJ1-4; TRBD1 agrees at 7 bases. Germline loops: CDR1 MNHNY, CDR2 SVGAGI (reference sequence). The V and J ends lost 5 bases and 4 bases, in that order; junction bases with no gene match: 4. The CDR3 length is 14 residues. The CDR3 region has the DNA TGTGCCAGCAGTCGGACAGGAGTTAATGAAAAACTGTTTTTT. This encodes CASSRTGVNEKLFF.

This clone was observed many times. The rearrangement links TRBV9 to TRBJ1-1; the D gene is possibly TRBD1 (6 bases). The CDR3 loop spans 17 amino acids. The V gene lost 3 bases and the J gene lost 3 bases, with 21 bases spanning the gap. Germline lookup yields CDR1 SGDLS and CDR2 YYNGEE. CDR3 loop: CASSEPSAGALDTEAFF. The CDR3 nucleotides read TGTGCCAGCAGCGAACCCTCGGCGGGGGCCTTAGACACTGAAGCTTTCTTT.

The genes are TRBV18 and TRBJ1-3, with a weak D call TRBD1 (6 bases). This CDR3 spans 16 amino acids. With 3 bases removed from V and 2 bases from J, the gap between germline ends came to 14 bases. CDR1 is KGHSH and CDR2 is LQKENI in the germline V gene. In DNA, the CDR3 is TGTGCCAGCTCACCCTTAGGGGGGGCGCCTGGAAACACCATATATTTT. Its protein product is CASSPLGGAPGNTIYF.

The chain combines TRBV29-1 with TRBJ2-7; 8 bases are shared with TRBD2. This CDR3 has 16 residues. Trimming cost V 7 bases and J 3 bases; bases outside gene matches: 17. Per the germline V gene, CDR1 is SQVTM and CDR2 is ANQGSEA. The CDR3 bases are TGCAGCGCCAATGGGAGGGCAGCGGGAGAGAACTACGAGCAGTACTTC. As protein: CSANGRAAGENYEQYF.

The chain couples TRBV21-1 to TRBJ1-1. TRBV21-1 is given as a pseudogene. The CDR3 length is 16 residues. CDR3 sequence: CASSKAGTPGNTEAFF. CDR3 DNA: TGTGCCAGCAGCAAAGCAGGGACTCCCGGGAACACTGAAGCTTTCTTT.

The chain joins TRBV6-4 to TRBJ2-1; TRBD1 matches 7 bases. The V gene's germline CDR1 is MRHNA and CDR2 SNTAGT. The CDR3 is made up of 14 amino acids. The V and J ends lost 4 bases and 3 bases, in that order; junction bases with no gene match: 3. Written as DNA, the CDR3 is TGTGCCAGCAGTGCCGGACAGGACTACAATGAGCAGTTCTTC. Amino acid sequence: CASSAGQDYNEQFF.

The CDR3 bases are TGTGCCAGCAGCCGGACTGGGTATGGCTACACCTTC. This encodes CASSRTGYGYTF. The gene calls are TRBV7-3 and TRBJ1-2; D unresolved. The V gene's germline CDR1 is SGHTA and CDR2 FQGTGA. This CDR3 is built from 12 residues. V lost 5 bases and J lost 5, with 9 bases in between.

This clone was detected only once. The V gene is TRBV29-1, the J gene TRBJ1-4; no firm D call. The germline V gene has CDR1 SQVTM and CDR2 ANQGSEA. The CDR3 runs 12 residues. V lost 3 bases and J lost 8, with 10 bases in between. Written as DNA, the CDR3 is TGCAGCGTTGAGGGAGGTGGGGAAAAACTGTTTTTT. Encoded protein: CSVEGGGEKLFF.

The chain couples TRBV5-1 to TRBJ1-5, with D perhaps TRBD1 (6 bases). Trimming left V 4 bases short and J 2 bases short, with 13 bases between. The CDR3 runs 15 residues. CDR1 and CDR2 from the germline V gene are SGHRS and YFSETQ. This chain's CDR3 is CASSPGTTGNQPQHF. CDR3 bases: TGCGCCAGCAGCCCCGGGACAACCGGCAATCAGCCCCAGCATTTT.

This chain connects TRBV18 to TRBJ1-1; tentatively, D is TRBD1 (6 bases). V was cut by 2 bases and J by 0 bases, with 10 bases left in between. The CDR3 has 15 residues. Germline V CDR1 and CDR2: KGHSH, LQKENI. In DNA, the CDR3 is TGTGCCAGCTCACCAGGTACAGGGATGAACACTGAAGCTTTCTTT. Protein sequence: CASSPGTGMNTEAFF.